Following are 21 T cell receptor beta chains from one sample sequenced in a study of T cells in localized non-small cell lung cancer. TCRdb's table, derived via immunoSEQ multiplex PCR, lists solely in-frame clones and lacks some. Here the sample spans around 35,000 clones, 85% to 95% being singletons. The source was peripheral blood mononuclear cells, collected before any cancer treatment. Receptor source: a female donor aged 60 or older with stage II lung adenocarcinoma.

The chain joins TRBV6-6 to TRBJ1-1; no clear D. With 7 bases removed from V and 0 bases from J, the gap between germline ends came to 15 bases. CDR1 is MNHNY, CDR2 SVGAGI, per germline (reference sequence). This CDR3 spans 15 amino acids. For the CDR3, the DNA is TGTGCCAGCACCACCCCCCCTATAGTGAACACTGAAGCTTTCTTT. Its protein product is CASTTPPIVNTEAFF.

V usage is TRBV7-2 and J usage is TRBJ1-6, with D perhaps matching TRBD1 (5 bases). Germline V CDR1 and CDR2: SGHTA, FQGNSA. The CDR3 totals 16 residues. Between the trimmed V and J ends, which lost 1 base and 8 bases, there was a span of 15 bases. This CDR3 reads CASSLVSGQLHSPLHF. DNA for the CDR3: TGTGCCAGCAGCTTAGTTTCGGGGCAGTTGCATTCACCCCTCCACTTT.

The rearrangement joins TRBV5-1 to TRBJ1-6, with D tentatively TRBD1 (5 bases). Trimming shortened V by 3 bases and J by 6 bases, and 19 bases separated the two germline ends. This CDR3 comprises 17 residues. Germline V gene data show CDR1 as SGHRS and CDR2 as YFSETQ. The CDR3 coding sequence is TGCGCCAGCAGCTCCACCTCGGGGGGATACTCTAATTCACCCCTCCACTTT. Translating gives CASSSTSGGYSNSPLHF.

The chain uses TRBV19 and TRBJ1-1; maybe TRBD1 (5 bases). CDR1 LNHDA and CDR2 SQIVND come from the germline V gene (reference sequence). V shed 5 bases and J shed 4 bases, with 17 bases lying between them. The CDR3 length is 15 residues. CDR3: CASSHNGGDRTEAFF. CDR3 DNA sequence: TGTGCCAGTAGTCACAACGGGGGAGACCGCACTGAAGCTTTCTTT.

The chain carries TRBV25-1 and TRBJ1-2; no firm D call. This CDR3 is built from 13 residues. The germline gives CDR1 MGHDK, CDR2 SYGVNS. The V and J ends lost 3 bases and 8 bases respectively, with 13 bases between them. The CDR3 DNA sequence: TGTGCCAGCAGTGAGCAGGCCAGCCAGGGCTACACCTTC. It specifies CASSEQASQGYTF.

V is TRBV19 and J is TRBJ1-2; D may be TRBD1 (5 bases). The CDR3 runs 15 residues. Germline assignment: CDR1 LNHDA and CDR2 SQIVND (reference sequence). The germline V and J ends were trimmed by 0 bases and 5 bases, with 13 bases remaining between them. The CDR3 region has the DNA TGTGCCAGTAGTATAGATCCGGGACGGATTTATGGCTACACCTTC. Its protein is CASSIDPGRIYGYTF.

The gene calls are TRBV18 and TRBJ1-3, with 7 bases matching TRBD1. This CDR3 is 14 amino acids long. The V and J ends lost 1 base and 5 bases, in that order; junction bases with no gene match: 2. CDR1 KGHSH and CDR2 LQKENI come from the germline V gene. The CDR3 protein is CASSPQDRRNTIYF. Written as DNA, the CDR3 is TGTGCCAGCTCACCACAGGACAGGCGAAACACCATATATTTT. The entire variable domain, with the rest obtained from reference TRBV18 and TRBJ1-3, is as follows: NAGVMQNPRHLVRRRGQEARLRCSPMKGHSHVYWYRQLPEEGLKFMVYLQKENIIDESGMPKERFSAEFPKEGPSILRIQQVVRGDSAAYFCASSPQDRRNTIYFGEGSWLTVV.

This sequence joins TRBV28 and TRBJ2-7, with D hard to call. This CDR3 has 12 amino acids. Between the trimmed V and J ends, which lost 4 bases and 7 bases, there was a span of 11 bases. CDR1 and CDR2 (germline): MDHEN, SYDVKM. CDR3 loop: CASSSVDQEQYF. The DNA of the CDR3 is TGTGCCAGCAGTTCCGTGGATCAGGAGCAGTACTTC.

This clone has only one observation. CDR3 residues: CASSSSGGGQPQHF. The CDR3 DNA sequence: TGTGCCAGCAGCTCCTCAGGGGGCGGTCAGCCCCAGCATTTT. The chain joins TRBV7-9 to TRBJ1-5; 8 bases line up with TRBD1. This CDR3 is 14 amino acids long. CDR1 is SEHNR and CDR2 is FQNEAQ in the germline V gene (reference sequence). Losses at the gene ends were 4 bases for V and 6 bases for J; bases not matched to a gene: 5.

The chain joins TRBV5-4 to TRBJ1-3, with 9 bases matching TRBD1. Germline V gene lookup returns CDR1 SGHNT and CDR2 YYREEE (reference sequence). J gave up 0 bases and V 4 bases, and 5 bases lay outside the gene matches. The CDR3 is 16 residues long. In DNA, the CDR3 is TGTGCCAGCAGCACGGGACAGGGAAACTCTGGAAACACCATATATTTT. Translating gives CASSTGQGNSGNTIYF.

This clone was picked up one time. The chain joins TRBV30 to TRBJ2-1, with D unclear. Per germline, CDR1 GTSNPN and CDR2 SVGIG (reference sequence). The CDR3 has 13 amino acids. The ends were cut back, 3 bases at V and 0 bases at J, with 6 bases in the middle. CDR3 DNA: TGTGCCTGGAGGGCCAGCTCCTACAATGAGCAGTTCTTC. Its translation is CAWRASSYNEQFF.

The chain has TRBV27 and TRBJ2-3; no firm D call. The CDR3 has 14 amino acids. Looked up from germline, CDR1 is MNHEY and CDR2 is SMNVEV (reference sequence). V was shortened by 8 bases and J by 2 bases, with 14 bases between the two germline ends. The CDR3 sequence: CASRGLGSTDTQYF. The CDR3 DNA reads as TGTGCCAGCCGTGGTCTAGGATCCACAGATACGCAGTATTTT.

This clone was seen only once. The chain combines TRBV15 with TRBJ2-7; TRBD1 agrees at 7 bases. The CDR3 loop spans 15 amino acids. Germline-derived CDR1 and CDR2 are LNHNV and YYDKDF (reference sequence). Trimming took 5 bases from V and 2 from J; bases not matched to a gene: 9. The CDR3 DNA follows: TGTGCCACCAGCGGCCCACTGACAGGGACCTACGAGCAGTACTTC. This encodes CATSGPLTGTYEQYF. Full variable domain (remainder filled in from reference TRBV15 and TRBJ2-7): DAMVIQNPRYQVTQFGKPVTLSCSQTLNHNVMYWYQQKSSQAPKLLFHYYDKDFNNEADTPDNFQSRRPNTSFCFLDIRSPGLGDTAMYLCATSGPLTGTYEQYFGPGTRLTVT.

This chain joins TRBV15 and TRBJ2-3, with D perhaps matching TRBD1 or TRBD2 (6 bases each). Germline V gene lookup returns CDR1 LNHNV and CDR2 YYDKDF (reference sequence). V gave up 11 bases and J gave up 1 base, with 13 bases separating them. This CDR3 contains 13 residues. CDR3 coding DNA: TGTGCCTCCGCGAGGGGGGGCACAGATACGCAGTATTTT. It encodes CASARGGTDTQYF.

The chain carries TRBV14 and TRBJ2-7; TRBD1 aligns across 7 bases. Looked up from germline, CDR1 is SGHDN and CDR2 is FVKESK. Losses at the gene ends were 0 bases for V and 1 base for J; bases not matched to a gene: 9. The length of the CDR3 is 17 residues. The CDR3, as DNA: TGTGCCAGCAGCCAAGACTATCCAGGGGGAACTTCCTACGAGCAGTACTTC. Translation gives CASSQDYPGGTSYEQYF.

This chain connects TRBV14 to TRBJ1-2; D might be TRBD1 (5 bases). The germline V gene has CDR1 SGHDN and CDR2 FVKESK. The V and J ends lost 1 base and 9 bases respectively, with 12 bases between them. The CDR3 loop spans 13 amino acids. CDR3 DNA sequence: TGTGCCAGCAGCCAAGGTCAGGGTAATAGCTACACCTTC. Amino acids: CASSQGQGNSYTF.

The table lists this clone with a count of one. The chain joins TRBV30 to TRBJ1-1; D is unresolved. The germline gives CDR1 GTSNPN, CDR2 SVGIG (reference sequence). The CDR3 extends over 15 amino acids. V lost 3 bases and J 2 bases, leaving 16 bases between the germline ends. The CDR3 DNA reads TGTGCCTGGAGGTTGTCAGGACCCACCAACACTGAAGCTTTCTTT. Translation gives CAWRLSGPTNTEAFF.

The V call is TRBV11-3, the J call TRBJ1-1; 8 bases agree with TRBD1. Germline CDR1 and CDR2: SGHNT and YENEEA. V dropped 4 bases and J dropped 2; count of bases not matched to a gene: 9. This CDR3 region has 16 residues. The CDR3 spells CASSSEQGGVNTEAFF. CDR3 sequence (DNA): TGTGCCAGCAGCTCCGAACAGGGGGGGGTTAACACTGAAGCTTTCTTT.

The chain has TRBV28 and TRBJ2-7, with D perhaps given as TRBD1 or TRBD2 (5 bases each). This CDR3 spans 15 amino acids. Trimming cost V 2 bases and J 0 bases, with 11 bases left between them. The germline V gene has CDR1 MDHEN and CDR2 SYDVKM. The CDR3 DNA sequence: TGTGCCAGCAGTTTACAAGGGACCCTCTCCTACGAGCAGTACTTC. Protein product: CASSLQGTLSYEQYF.

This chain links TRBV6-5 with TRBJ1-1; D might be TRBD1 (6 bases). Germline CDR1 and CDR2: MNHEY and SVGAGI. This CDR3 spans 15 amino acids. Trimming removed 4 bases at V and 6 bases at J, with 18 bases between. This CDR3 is CASSFKTHRVAEAFF. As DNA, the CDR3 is TGTGCCAGCAGTTTCAAAACTCACAGGGTCGCTGAAGCTTTCTTT.

The CDR3 is CASSRTDSYGYTF. In DNA, the CDR3 is TGCGCCAGCAGCCGAACGGACTCATATGGCTACACCTTC. The V and J genes are TRBV4-3 and TRBJ1-2; D gene unclear. This CDR3 region has 13 residues. The V gene's germline CDR1 is LGHNA and CDR2 YSLEER. Trimming shortened V by 4 bases and J by 5 bases, and 11 bases separated the two germline ends.